One sample yielded the 24 T cell receptor beta chains listed below, sequenced in a study of CD8+CD57+ T cells in acquired aplastic anemia. Profiles of TCR beta VDJ and CDR3 were generated from a genomic DNA template. TCRdb processed the reads anew with MiXCR; each CDR3 protein has one entry. The repertoire consists of roughly 58,000 distinct CDR3 sequences, with roughly 54% occurring once and the leading ten covering about 2.5%. Sequencing was done on a sample of sorted CD4+, CD8+, or CD8+CD57+ T cells (not recorded which) from PBMCs. These TCRs come from a human donor in good health, serving as a control.

The CDR3 is CATSDRPPGGREQYF. The CDR3 DNA is TGTGCCACCAGTGATCGTCCTCCAGGGGGCAGGGAGCAGTACTTC. This chain uses TRBV24-1 with TRBJ2-7, with TRBD1 identical over 8 bases. V lost 3 bases to trimming and J lost 7 bases; unmatched junction nucleotides: 10. The CDR3 sequence is 15 residues long. The germline gives CDR1 KGHDR, CDR2 SFDVKD.

In this sample, this clonotype turned up many times. The genes are TRBV3-1 and TRBJ2-7, with D perhaps matching TRBD1 (6 bases). Germline V CDR1 and CDR2: LGHDT, YNNKEL (reference sequence). CDR3 length equals 16 residues. The V gene lost 7 bases and the J gene lost 0 bases, with 19 bases spanning the gap. Here the CDR3 reads CASTRTYPDSSYEQYF. The CDR3 nucleotides read TGTGCCAGCACACGCACCTACCCGGACAGCTCCTACGAGCAGTACTTC.

The J gene is TRBJ2-3, the V gene TRBV20-1; possible D gene TRBD1, 5 bases. This CDR3 comprises 14 residues. Trimming removed 0 bases at V and 5 bases at J, with 12 bases between. CDR1 and CDR2 (germline): DFQATT, SNEGSKA (reference sequence). CDR3 coding DNA: TGCAGTGCTAGAGACTCTGCAGGGCTAGATACGCAGTATTTT. The encoded protein is CSARDSAGLDTQYF.

V and J are TRBV20-1 and TRBJ2-7; 9 nucleotides line up with TRBD2. Germline V gene data show CDR1 as DFQATT and CDR2 as SNEGSKA (reference sequence). The V gene end was trimmed by 0 bases and the J gene end by 5 bases; junction bases not matched to a gene: 5. The CDR3 consists of 14 residues. CDR3 coding DNA: TGCAGTGCTAGAGAGGGAGCGGGAGGTCACGAGCAGTACTTC. Its protein is CSAREGAGGHEQYF.

This chain joins TRBV2 and TRBJ2-7; D unclear. V lost 4 bases to trimming and J lost 6 bases, with 10 bases between them. The germline V gene encodes CDR1 SNHLY and CDR2 FYNNEI. This CDR3 spans 12 amino acids. In DNA form, the CDR3 reads TGTGCCAGCAGTGGGTCAGGCGGCGAGCAGTACTTC. Protein product: CASSGSGGEQYF.

This clonotype was counted between two and nine times. With a much larger clone just one base away, this may be a read error. The chain joins TRBV19 to TRBJ2-1; the D is unclear. Trimming cost V 4 bases and J 7 bases, with 8 bases left between them. This CDR3 contains 12 residues. Germline V gives CDR1 LNHDA, CDR2 SQIVND (reference sequence). The CDR3 loop reads CASSKGSNEQFF. In DNA, the CDR3 is TGTGCCAGTAGTAAGGGCTCTAATGAGCAGTTCTTC.

The J gene is TRBJ2-2, the V gene TRBV29-1, with TRBD2 identical over 10 bases. Unmatched junction bases numbered 3, after V lost 3 bases and J lost 2 bases. The CDR3 runs to 15 residues. The V gene's germline CDR1 is SQVTM and CDR2 ANQGSEA. The CDR3 coding sequence is TGCAGCGTTGAGGTAGCGGGGGGAAACACCGGGGAGCTGTTTTTT. The encoded protein is CSVEVAGGNTGELFF.

V usage is TRBV5-1 and J usage is TRBJ1-3, with D possibly matching TRBD1 (5 bases). The CDR3 spans 16 residues. Per germline, CDR1 SGHRS and CDR2 YFSETQ. With 3 bases removed from V and 0 bases from J, the gap between germline ends came to 13 bases. CDR3 DNA sequence: TGCGCCAGCAGCTACTCGGGACTGAACTCTGGAAACACCATATATTTT. Its protein product is CASSYSGLNSGNTIYF. Full variable domain (rest looked up from reference TRBV5-1 and TRBJ1-3): KAGVTQTPRYLIKTRGQQVTLSCSPISGHRSVSWYQQTPGQGLQFLFEYFSETQRNKGNFPGRFSGRQFSNSRSEMNVSTLELGDSALYLCASSYSGLNSGNTIYFGEGSWLTVV.

The chain carries TRBV19 and TRBJ2-3; 9 nucleotides agree with TRBD1. The CDR3 length is 14 residues. CDR1 and CDR2 (germline): LNHDA, SQIVND (reference sequence). The trim removed 9 bases at V and 4 bases at J, leaving 8 bases unmatched. CDR3 nucleotide sequence: TGTGCCAGCAGCAGGGACAGGGTCCCAGATACGCAGTATTTT. Amino acid sequence: CASSRDRVPDTQYF.

This clonotype was counted only a few times. This chain links TRBV30 with TRBJ1-4; D uncertain. The germline V gene encodes CDR1 GTSNPN and CDR2 SVGIG (reference sequence). The CDR3 has 14 amino acids. V was trimmed by 5 bases and J by 5 bases, leaving 15 bases between them. The CDR3 loop is CAWARTGGNEKLFF. The DNA for the CDR3 is TGTGCCTGGGCCCGGACGGGCGGGAATGAAAAACTGTTTTTT.

This clonotype was recorded a few times. V and J are TRBV5-1 and TRBJ1-1; D may be TRBD1 (5 bases). The germline V gene encodes CDR1 SGHRS and CDR2 YFSETQ. The CDR3 is made up of 16 amino acids. Trimming pared 4 bases from V and 1 base from J, leaving 17 bases between. CDR3 nucleotides: TGCGCCAGCAGCAGGGGACCGCCGATCCGGAACACTGAAGCTTTCTTT. Residues: CASSRGPPIRNTEAFF.

The chain employs TRBV19 and TRBJ1-2; D call uncertain. Trimming removed 5 bases from V and 2 bases from J, with 15 bases in between. This CDR3 has 15 amino acids. CDR1 and CDR2 from the germline V gene are LNHDA and SQIVND (reference sequence). The CDR3 DNA reads TGTGCCAGTAGTCCCTGGACGGTTGAGAACTATGGCTACACCTTC. This codes for CASSPWTVENYGYTF.

In regard to this clonotype: At one end the junction does not follow the germline gene, possibly because of a read error. The chain has TRBV12-3 or TRBV12-4 and TRBJ1-2; no clear D gene. This CDR3 spans 15 amino acids. In DNA, the CDR3 is TGTGCCAGCAGTTTAAACAACCCGACTGACTATAGCTACACCTTC. Protein sequence: CASSLNNPTDYSYTF.

With respect to this clonotype: One end of the junction does not line up with germline, which may come from a read error. This chain links TRBV15 with TRBJ1-2; 7 bases fit TRBD1. The CDR3 runs 15 residues. Germline loops: CDR1 LNHNV, CDR2 YYDKDF (reference sequence). The CDR3 loop reads CATSRNAGQNCGYTF. The CDR3 DNA follows: TGTGCCACCAGCAGAAATGCGGGACAGAACTGTGGCTACACCTTC.

The table lists this clonotype with many counts. The chain carries TRBV30 and TRBJ2-7; D is undetermined. Trimming shortened V by 2 bases and J by 10 bases, and 15 bases separated the two germline ends. Per the germline V gene, CDR1 is GTSNPN and CDR2 is SVGIG (reference sequence). The CDR3 sequence is 12 residues long. The CDR3 DNA reads as TGTGCCTGGAGTACTCCGCGACTGTACCAGTACTTC. It encodes CAWSTPRLYQYF. Based on the CDR3 plus reference TRBV30 and TRBJ2-7, the full variable domain is SQTIHQWPATLVQPVGSPLSLECTVEGTSNPNLYWYRQAAGRGLQLLFYSVGIGQISSEVPQNLSASRPQDRQFILSSKKLLLSDSGFYLCAWSTPRLYQYFGPGTRLTVT.

The chain employs TRBV15 and TRBJ2-5; 10 bases line up with TRBD2. Germline CDR1 and CDR2: LNHNV and YYDKDF (reference sequence). The ends lost 8 bases at V and 4 bases at J; junction bases unmatched: 7. This CDR3 contains 14 residues. The DNA for the CDR3 is TGTGCCACCCGCCCCGGGACTAGCGCAGAGACCCAGTACTTC. Encoded protein: CATRPGTSAETQYF.

This clonotype was detected many times. This chain links TRBV20-1 with TRBJ1-2, with 7 nucleotides matching TRBD1. This CDR3 contains 15 residues. Looked up from germline, CDR1 is DFQATT and CDR2 is SNEGSKA (reference sequence). Losses at the gene ends were 6 bases for V and 7 bases for J; bases not matched to a gene: 17. The CDR3 sequence: CSALDAGGPLGGYTF. The CDR3 region has the DNA TGCAGTGCCCTGGATGCAGGGGGGCCCCTCGGTGGCTACACCTTC.

The V call is TRBV25-1, the J call TRBJ1-1; 11 bases map to TRBD1. After removal of 8 bases from V and 3 bases from J, the junction contained 11 bases not matched to a gene. Germline V gives CDR1 MGHDK, CDR2 SYGVNS. This CDR3 spans 16 amino acids. The CDR3 sequence is CASVEDRGQGDTEAFF. CDR3 DNA: TGTGCCAGCGTTGAAGATCGGGGACAGGGGGACACTGAAGCTTTCTTT.

This clonotype was detected many times. The chain links TRBV6-1 to TRBJ2-1; D remains ambiguous. Germline CDR1 is MNHNS and CDR2 is SASEGT. V was cut by 1 base and J by 5 bases, with 12 bases left in between. CDR3 length equals 15 residues. This CDR3 reads CASSEGGTGNNEQFF. The CDR3 DNA reads TGTGCCAGCAGTGAAGGGGGTACGGGTAACAATGAGCAGTTCTTC.

This clonotype was found once. The missing conserved phenylalanine or tryptophan at the end of this CDR3 makes a read error likely. V gene TRBV25-1 combines with J gene TRBJ1-1; 7 bases are shared with TRBD1. The V and J ends lost 8 bases and 3 bases, in that order; junction bases with no gene match: 12. Germline CDR1 is MGHDK and CDR2 is SYGVNS. The CDR3 covers 15 residues. The CDR3, as DNA: TGTGCCAGCGCCCGACAGGGTGGAGGTTACACTGAAGCTTTCCTT. This sequence encodes CASARQGGGYTEAFL.

This clonotype is termed medium-sized (0.01 to 0.1%). This chain links TRBV9 with TRBJ2-3, with D perhaps being TRBD1 or TRBD2 (5 bases each). Germline assignment: CDR1 SGDLS and CDR2 YYNGEE. Trimming pared 7 bases from V and 4 bases from J, leaving 10 bases between. The CDR3 consists of 12 residues. For the CDR3, the DNA is TGTGCCAGCGGAAGAGGGGCAGATACGCAGTATTTT. This encodes CASGRGADTQYF.

This clonotype was counted ten times or more. The CDR3 region is CASSSTRTGHEQYF. The CDR3 nucleotides are TGTGCCAGCAGTTCCACGAGGACAGGCCACGAGCAGTACTTC. The V and J genes are TRBV6-5 and TRBJ2-7; 7 nucleotides line up with TRBD1. The CDR3 loop spans 14 amino acids. Germline values: CDR1 MNHEY, CDR2 SVGAGI. Trimming cost V 4 bases and J 5 bases; bases outside gene matches: 8.

Regarding this clonotype: A junction end diverges from the germline sequence, so it may reflect a read error. The J gene is TRBJ2-5, the V gene TRBV9; 10 bases align to TRBD2. Per germline, CDR1 SGDLS and CDR2 YYNGEE. This CDR3 spans 16 amino acids. The chain's CDR3 is CASGVDSGGFPETQYF. The CDR3 DNA sequence: TGTGCCAGCGGCGTAGATAGCGGGGGGTTCCCAGAGACCCAGTACTTC.

This clonotype was recorded at least ten times. The chain uses TRBV30 and TRBJ2-7, with 9 nucleotides matching TRBD1. J gave up 6 bases and V 0 bases, and 12 bases lay outside the gene matches. CDR3 length: 16 amino acids. The germline CDR1 and CDR2 sequences are GTSNPN and SVGIG (reference sequence). The CDR3 region has the DNA TGTGCCTGGAGTGTATACGTTACGGGACAGGGTGGCGAGCAGTACTTC. It translates to CAWSVYVTGQGGEQYF.